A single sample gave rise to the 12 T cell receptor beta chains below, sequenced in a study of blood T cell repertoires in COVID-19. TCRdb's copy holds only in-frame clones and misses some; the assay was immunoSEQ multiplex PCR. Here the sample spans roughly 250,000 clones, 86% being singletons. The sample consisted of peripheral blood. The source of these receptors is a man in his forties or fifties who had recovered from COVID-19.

The CDR3 loop reads CASSRDAGKNQPQHF. The CDR3 coding sequence is TGTGCCAGCAGCCGAGACGCGGGGAAAAATCAGCCCCAGCATTTT. The chain carries TRBV3-1 (or the pseudogene TRBV3-2) and TRBJ1-5, with D hard to call. The CDR3 is made up of 15 amino acids. Trimming removed 4 bases from V and 4 bases from J, with 14 bases in between. From germline, CDR1 is LGHDT and CDR2 YNNKEL (reference sequence).

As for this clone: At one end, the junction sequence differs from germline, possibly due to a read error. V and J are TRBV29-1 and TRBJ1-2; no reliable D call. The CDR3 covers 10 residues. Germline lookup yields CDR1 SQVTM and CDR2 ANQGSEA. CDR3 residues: CSVGPIREAF. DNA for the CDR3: TGCAGCGTTGGACCCATCCGGGAGGCCTTC. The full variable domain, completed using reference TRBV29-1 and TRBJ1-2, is SAVISQKPSRDICQRGTSLTIQCQVDSQVTMMFWYRQQPGQSLTLIATANQGSEATYESGFVIDKFPISRPNLTFSTLTVSNMSPEDSSIYLCSVGPIREAFGSGTRLTVV.

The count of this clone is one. Here the CDR3 DNA reads TGCGCCAGCAGCCAAGCTTCTTTTGACTATGGCTACACCTTC. It translates to CASSQASFDYGYTF. The V call is TRBV4-1, the J call TRBJ1-2, with D unresolved. CDR3 length: 14 amino acids. V dropped 1 base and J dropped 3 bases, with 9 bases sitting between them. The germline V gene encodes CDR1 MGHRA and CDR2 YSYEKL.

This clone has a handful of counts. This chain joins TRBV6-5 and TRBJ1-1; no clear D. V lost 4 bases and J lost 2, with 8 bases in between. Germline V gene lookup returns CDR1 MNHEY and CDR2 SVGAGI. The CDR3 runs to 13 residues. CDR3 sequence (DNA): TGTGCCAGCAGTTCCCGGTCAAACACTGAAGCTTTCTTT. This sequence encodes CASSSRSNTEAFF.

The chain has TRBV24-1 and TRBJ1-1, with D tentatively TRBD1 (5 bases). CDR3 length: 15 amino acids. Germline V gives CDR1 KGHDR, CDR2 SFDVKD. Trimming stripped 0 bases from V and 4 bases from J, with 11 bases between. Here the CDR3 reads CATSDLHSRATEAFF. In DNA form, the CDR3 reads TGTGCCACCAGTGATTTGCATTCCAGGGCCACTGAAGCTTTCTTT.

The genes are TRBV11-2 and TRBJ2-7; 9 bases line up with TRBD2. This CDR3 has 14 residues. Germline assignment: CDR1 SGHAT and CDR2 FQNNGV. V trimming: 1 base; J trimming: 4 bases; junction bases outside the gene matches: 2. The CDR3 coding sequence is TGTGCCAGCAGCTTAGCGACTAGCGGATACGAGCAGTACTTC. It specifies CASSLATSGYEQYF.

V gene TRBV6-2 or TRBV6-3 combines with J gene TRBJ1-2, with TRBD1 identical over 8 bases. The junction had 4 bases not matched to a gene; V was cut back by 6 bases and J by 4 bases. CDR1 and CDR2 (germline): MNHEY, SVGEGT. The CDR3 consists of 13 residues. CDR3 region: CASSPDRGYGYTF. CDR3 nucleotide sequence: TGTGCCAGCAGCCCTGACAGGGGCTATGGCTACACCTTC.

As DNA, the CDR3 is TGTGCCAGCAGCTTGGGGGGGGCAACCTACGAGCAGTACTTC. This sequence encodes CASSLGGATYEQYF. The chain links TRBV11-2 to TRBJ2-7; D perhaps matches TRBD2 (7 bases). V lost 3 bases and J 2 bases, leaving 11 bases between the germline ends. This CDR3 is 14 amino acids long. CDR1 SGHAT and CDR2 FQNNGV come from the germline V gene.

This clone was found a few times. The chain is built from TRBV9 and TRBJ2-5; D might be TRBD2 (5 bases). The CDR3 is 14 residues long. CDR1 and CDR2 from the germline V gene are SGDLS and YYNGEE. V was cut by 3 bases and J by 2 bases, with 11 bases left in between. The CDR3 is CASSAEGTQETQYF. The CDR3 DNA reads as TGTGCCAGCAGCGCCGAGGGTACACAAGAGACCCAGTACTTC.

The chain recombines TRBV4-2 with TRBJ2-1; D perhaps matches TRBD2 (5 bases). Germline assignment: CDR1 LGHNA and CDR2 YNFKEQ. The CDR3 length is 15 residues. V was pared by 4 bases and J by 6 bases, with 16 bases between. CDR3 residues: CASSPAGVLSNEQFF. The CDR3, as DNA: TGTGCCAGCAGCCCAGCCGGGGTTCTAAGCAATGAGCAGTTCTTC.

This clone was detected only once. The CDR3 sequence is CATQGGTDSDTQYF. The CDR3 coding sequence is TGTGCCACCCAGGGCGGGACAGATTCAGATACGCAGTATTTT. V is TRBV25-1 and J is TRBJ2-3, with D possibly matching TRBD1 (7 bases). In germline, CDR1 is MGHDK, CDR2 SYGVNS. V dropped 10 bases and J dropped 4 bases, with 18 bases sitting between them. CDR3 length: 14 amino acids.

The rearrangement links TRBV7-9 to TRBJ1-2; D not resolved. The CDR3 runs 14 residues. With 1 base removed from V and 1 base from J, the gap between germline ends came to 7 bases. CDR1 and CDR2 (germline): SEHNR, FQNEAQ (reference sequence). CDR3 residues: CASSLGVRNYGYTF. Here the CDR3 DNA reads TGTGCCAGCAGCTTAGGCGTACGTAACTATGGCTACACCTTC.